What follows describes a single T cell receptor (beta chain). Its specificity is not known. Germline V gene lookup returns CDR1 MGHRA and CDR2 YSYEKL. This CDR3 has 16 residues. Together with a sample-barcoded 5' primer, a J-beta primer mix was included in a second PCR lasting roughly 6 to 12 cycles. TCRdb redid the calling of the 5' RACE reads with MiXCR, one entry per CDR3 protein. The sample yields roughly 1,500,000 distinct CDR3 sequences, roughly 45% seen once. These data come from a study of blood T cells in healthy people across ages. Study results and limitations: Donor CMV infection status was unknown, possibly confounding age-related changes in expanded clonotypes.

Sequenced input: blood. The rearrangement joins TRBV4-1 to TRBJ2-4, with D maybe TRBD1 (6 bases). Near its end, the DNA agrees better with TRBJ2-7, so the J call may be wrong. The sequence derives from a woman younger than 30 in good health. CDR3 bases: TGCGCCAGCAGCCTCCGAACAGAAACAGGGTCGGACGAGCAGTACTTC. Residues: CASSLRTETGSDEQYF.